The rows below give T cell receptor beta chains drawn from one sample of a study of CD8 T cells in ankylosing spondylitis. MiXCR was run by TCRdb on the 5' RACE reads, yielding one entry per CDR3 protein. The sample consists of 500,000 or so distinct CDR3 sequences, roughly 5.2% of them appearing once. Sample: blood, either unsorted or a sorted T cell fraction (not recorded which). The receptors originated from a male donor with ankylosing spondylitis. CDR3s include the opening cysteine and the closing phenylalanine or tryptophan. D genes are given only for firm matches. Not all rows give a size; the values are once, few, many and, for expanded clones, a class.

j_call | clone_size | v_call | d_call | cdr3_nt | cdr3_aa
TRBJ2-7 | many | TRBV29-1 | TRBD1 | TGCAGCGTCCTGGGACAGGGTTCCCGCGAGCAGTACTTC | CSVLGQGSREQYF
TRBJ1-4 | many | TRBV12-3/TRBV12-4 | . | TGTGCCAGCACCCTTCTAGACGGGATTAATGAAAAACTGTTTTTT | CASTLLDGINEKLFF
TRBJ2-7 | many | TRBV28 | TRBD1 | TGTGCCAGCAGTTGGACAGGGAGCTCCTACGAGCAGTACTTC | CASSWTGSSYEQYF
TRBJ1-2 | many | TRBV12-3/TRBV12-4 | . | TGTGCCAGCAGTTCGATCCCAGGGGCCTCTAACTATGGCTACACCTTC | CASSSIPGASNYGYTF
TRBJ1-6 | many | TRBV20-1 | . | TGCAGTGCTTCTCCCTACGTAGGGACCTATAATTCACCCCTCCACTTT | CSASPYVGTYNSPLHF
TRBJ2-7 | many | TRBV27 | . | TGTGCCAGCAGCGCGAGGGGACGTGCTTACGAGCAGTACTTC | CASSARGRAYEQYF
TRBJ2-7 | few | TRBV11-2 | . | TGTGCCAGCAGCTTCCTCGGCTTTTCAGAGCAGTACTTC | CASSFLGFSEQYF
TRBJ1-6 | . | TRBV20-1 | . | TGCAGTGCTCCCGACGGAGGACCGAGCTCCTATAATTCACCCCTCCACTTT | CSAPDGGPSSYNSPLHF
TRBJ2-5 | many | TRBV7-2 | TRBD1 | TGTGCCAGCAGCTTAAGGGGACAGGAGGGGGAGACCCAGTACTTC | CASSLRGQEGETQYF
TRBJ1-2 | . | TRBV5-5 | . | TGTGCCAGCAGCTTGGTGGCAGGAGAGGGCTACACCTTC | CASSLVAGEGYTF
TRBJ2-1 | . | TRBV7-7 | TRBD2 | TGTGCTAGCAGCTTCGGACTAGCGGGAGATACTGAGCAGTTCTTC | CASSFGLAGDTEQFF
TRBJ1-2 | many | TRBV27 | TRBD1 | TGTGCCAGCAGTCTGATGACAGGGGACTATGGCTACACCTTC | CASSLMTGDYGYTF
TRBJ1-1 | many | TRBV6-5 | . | TGTGCCAGCAGTTCCCCGACCAGGGGAGACACTGAAGCTTTCTTT | CASSSPTRGDTEAFF
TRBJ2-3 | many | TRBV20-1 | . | TGCAGTGCTAGAGCCTCGACAGCCAGCACAGATACGCAGTATTTT | CSARASTASTDTQYF
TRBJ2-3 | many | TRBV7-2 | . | TGTGCCAGCAGCTTAGGGTTCGAGGTGGGGGCGCAGTATTTT | CASSLGFEVGAQYF
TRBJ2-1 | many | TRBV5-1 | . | TGCGCCAGCAGTGAGAACTCGTACAATGAGCAGTTCTTC | CASSENSYNEQFF
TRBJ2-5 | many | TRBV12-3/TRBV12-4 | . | TGTGCCAGCAGCACTAGAGGCGAAGAGACCCAGTACTTC | CASSTRGEETQYF
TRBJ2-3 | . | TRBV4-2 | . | TGTGCCAGCAGCCTATTTACTGACTACCGATCCACAGATACGCAGTATTTT | CASSLFTDYRSTDTQYF
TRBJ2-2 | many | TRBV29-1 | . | TGCAGCGCCCAAGACAGTCGATACACCGGGGAGCTGTTTTTT | CSAQDSRYTGELFF
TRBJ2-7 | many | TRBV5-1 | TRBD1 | TGCGCCAGCAGCCCGAACAGGGGTTACGAGCAGTACTTC | CASSPNRGYEQYF
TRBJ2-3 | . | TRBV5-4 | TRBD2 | TGTGCCAGCAGCCCTGGGCGCGCGGGAGCGGGAGATACGCAGTATTTT | CASSPGRAGAGDTQYF
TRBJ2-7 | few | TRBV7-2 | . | TGTGCCAGCAGCACCATCCGGGACTCCGAGCAGTACTTC | CASSTIRDSEQYF
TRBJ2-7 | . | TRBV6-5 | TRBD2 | TGTGCCAGCGGGAGGGAACCCTACGAGCAGTACTTC | CASGREPYEQYF
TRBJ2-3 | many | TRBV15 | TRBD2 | TGTGCCACCAGCAGAGTTGGACTAGTCGGCACAGATACGCAGTATTTT | CATSRVGLVGTDTQYF
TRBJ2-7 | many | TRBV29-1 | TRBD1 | TGCAGCGCAACTCCGGACAGGGGAGTTCCCTTCGAGCAGTACTTC | CSATPDRGVPFEQYF
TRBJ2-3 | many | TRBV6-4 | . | TGTGCCAGCAGTGACCGGCCCCAAACAGATACGCAGTATTTT | CASSDRPQTDTQYF
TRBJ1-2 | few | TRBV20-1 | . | TGCAGTGCTAGTGACAAAGTCCGCACCTTC | CSASDKVRTF
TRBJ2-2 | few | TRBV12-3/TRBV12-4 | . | TGTGCCAGTCACAAGCGGAGCGCGAACACCGGGGAGCTGTTTTTT | CASHKRSANTGELFF
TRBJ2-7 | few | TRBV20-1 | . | TGCAGTGCTGGTGTACCGGGGGACGGCCAGAACGAGCAGTACTTC | CSAGVPGDGQNEQYF
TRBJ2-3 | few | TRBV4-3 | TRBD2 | TGCGCCAGCAGCCAATGGAGCGGGGGCACAGATACGCAGTATTTT | CASSQWSGGTDTQYF
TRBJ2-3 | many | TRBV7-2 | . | TGTGCCAGCAGCTTAAAATTCGAAACGGAGAGCACAGATACGCAGTATTTT | CASSLKFETESTDTQYF
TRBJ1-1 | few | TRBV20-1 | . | TGCAGTGCTAGAGTGGACACCACTTCTTCTGAAGCTTTCTTT | CSARVDTTSSEAFF
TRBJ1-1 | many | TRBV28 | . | TGTGCCATCAAACGGACGGGGAACACTGAAGCTTTCTTT | CAIKRTGNTEAFF
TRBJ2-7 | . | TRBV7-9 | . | TGTGCCAGCCTCGTCAGTTCCTCCTACGAGCAGTACTTC | CASLVSSSYEQYF
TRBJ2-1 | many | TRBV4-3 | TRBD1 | TGCGCCAGCAGCCAAGGGGCAGGGGGCGAATACAATGAGCAGTTCTTC | CASSQGAGGEYNEQFF
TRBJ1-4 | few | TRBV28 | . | TGTGCCAGCAGTCCAGTGGGAACAACTAATGAAAAACTGTTTTTT | CASSPVGTTNEKLFF
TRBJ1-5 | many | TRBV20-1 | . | TGCAGTGCTGCACAGGGTTTCCGTTATCGGCCCCAGCATTTT | CSAAQGFRYRPQHF
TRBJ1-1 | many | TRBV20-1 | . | TGCAGTGCTCTCGACAGAGTAAACACTGAAGCTTTCTTT | CSALDRVNTEAFF
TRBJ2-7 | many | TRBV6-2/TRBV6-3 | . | TGTGCCAGCAGTTACCTAGGGGGGAGCTCCTACGAGCAGTACTTC | CASSYLGGSSYEQYF
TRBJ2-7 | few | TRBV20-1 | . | TGCAGTGCTAGTCCGGATCCCGACGAGCAGTACTTC | CSASPDPDEQYF
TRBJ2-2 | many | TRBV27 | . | TGTGCCAGAAAAACGATCGAGGGGACCGGGGAGCTGTTTTTT | CARKTIEGTGELFF
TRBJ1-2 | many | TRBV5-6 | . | TGTGCCAGCAGCTTTAGGGTCTATGGCTACACCTTC | CASSFRVYGYTF
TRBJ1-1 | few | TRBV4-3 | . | TGCGCCAGCAGCCAAGACGATACCCCGGAAAACACTGAAGCTTTCTTT | CASSQDDTPENTEAFF
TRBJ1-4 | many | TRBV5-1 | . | TGCGCCAGCAGCCTCTCAGGGAGTGAAAAACTGTTTTTT | CASSLSGSEKLFF
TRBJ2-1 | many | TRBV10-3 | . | TGTGCCATCAGTAACGACAGAGCCCGACAGTTCTTC | CAISNDRARQFF
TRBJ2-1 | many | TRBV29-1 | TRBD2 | TGCAGCGCCTCGGGACTAGCGGACTTCTACAATGAGCAGTTCTTC | CSASGLADFYNEQFF
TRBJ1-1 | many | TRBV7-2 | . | TGTGCCAGCAGCTTAGCCAGGCAGGTAGCTGAAGCTTTCTTT | CASSLARQVAEAFF
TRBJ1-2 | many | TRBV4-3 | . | TGCGCCAGCAGCCAAAATAGAGATGAAGGCTACACCTTC | CASSQNRDEGYTF
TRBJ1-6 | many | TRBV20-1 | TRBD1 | TGCAGTGCTACTCGGGGACAGCTTCTTCGGCCCCTCCACTTT | CSATRGQLLRPLHF
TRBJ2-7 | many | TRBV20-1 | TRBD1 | TGCAGTGCTAGCGGGACAGCCTCCTACGAGCAGTACTTC | CSASGTASYEQYF
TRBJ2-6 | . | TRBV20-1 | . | TGCAGTGCCCCTCTCGCTGGGGCCAACGTCCTGACTTTC | CSAPLAGANVLTF
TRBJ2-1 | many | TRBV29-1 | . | TGCAGCGTTGAAGAGGGTAAAGGCAATGAGCAGTTCTTC | CSVEEGKGNEQFF
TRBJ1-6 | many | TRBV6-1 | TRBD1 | TGTGCCAGCAGTGAAGTGACAGGGGCCTCTTCACCCCTCCACTTT | CASSEVTGASSPLHF
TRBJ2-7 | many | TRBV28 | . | TGTGCCAGCAGACCAGGGGTCTCCTACGAGCAGTACTTC | CASRPGVSYEQYF
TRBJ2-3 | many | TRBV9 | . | TGTGCCAGCAGCGTAGATCGCAGACAAGATACGCAGTATTTT | CASSVDRRQDTQYF
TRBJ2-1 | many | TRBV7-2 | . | TGTGCCAGCAGCTTAGAGGCCGAAGGAGAGCAGTTCTTC | CASSLEAEGEQFF
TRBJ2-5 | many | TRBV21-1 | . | TGTGCCAGCAGCAAAGATCGCAGGGGGGAAGAGACCCAGTACTTC | CASSKDRRGEETQYF
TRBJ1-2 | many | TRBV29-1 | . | TGCAGCGTTGATCGAGTGGTCAATAGGTTGGATGGCTACACCTTC | CSVDRVVNRLDGYTF
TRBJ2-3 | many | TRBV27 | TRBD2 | TGTGCCAGCAGGGTTAGCGGGGGGGCAGGCACAGATACGCAGTATTTT | CASRVSGGAGTDTQYF
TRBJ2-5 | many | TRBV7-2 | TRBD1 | TGTGCCAGCAGCTTAGACCGGGACAGGGGGGAGACCCAGTACTTC | CASSLDRDRGETQYF